The sequence of this T cell receptor (beta chain) was determined in a study of ipilimumab plus nivolumab after autologous stem cell transplantation. Patients got ipilimumab 1 mg/kg beginning 14 to 28 days post-transplant. Patients got 3 mg/kg IV nivolumab weeks 1, 4, 7, 10, then biweekly through week 26. Trimming took off 5 bases at V and 4 bases at J, with 11 bases between the two ends. The CDR3 totals 13 residues. Germline V CDR1 and CDR2: MGHRA, YSYEKL. Some clones are missing from TCRdb's copy, which holds only in-frame ones; the method was immunoSEQ multiplex PCR. The sample lists tens of thousands of clones; nearly 75% were seen once.

The rearrangement joins TRBV4-1 to TRBJ2-5, with D maybe TRBD2 (5 bases). The material was PBMCs, obtained in a trial of ipilimumab plus nivolumab as post-transplant consolidation. The clonotype comes from a male donor with diffuse large B-cell lymphoma. The CDR3 region is CASSSARGETQYF. The CDR3 DNA follows: TGCGCCAGCAGCTCAGCCCGGGGAGAGACCCAGTACTTC.